The present T cell receptor (beta chain) was sequenced within a study of tumor-infiltrating lymphocytes in primary liver carcinoma. Scientists recovered RNA and DNA together from around 18-30 mg of unsorted bulk tissue. With a constant-region primer, TCR beta cDNA was made from 500 ng of total RNA. Three nested multiplex PCR rounds of slightly modified ARM-PCR generated TCR beta libraries. In TCRdb, the multiplex PCR reads were re-called with MiXCR into one record per CDR3 protein. The sample lists about 200,000 distinct CDR3 sequences, about 82% occurring once. A note on this clonotype: It is likely a read error, because the conserved phenylalanine at the end of the CDR3 is missing.

This TCR derives from a man aged 35 to 55 with primary liver carcinoma and hepatitis B virus infection. The sequencing sample was made of tumor tissue from primary liver carcinoma.

The CDR3 is CSAMTSVTGTPYEQYL. CDR3 sequence (DNA): TGCAGCGCCATGACCTCTGTGACCGGCACTCCCTACGAGCAGTACCTC. The V gene is TRBV29-1, the J gene TRBJ2-7; no firm D call. CDR1 and CDR2 from the germline V gene are SQVTM and ANQGSEA. V was cut by 7 bases and J by 2 bases, with 24 bases left in between. The CDR3 is 16 amino acids.